The next 12 T cell receptor beta chains were all read from a single sample in a study of shared clonotypes between healthy human individuals. Profiling relied on immunoSEQ multiplex PCR, and the TCRdb table lists in-frame clones only, not all of them. The sample includes 2 million to 2.5 million clones, around 93% of them seen just once. CD45RO-negative CD8 cells positively selected for CCR7 made up the naive population, which excluded terminally differentiated effector memory CD45RA+ cells. The specimen was naive CD8+ T cells from PBMCs. Receptors were obtained from a young man in good health. Some clones in this sample may be carry-over from other donors' samples.

The rearrangement joins TRBV27 to TRBJ2-1, with TRBD2 identical over 9 bases. V trimming: 5 bases; J trimming: 1 base; junction bases outside the gene matches: 6. This CDR3 has 16 amino acids. Germline lookup yields CDR1 MNHEY and CDR2 SMNVEV (reference sequence). CDR3 protein: CASSQLAGGSYNEQFF. CDR3 bases: TGTGCCAGCAGTCAGCTGGCGGGAGGGTCCTACAATGAGCAGTTCTTC.

Of note for this clone: This CDR3 is also generated by other DNA sequences in the sample. The rearrangement links TRBV29-1 to TRBJ2-1, with D perhaps TRBD2 (6 bases). The V end lost 7 bases, the J end lost 2 bases, and 12 bases lay between the germline ends. The germline V gene has CDR1 SQVTM and CDR2 ANQGSEA. CDR3 size: 13 residues. CDR3 DNA: TGCAGCGCCTTGGGGGGAACCTACAATGAGCAGTTCTTC. It specifies CSALGGTYNEQFF.

This sequence joins TRBV6-1 and TRBJ2-3; D is undetermined. The germline CDR1 and CDR2 sequences are MNHNS and SASEGT. V lost 10 bases to trimming and J lost 2 bases, with 7 bases between them. The CDR3 sequence is 11 residues long. CDR3 coding DNA: TGTGCCACCTGGTACACAGATACGCAGTATTTT. The encoded protein is CATWYTDTQYF.

V is TRBV27 and J is TRBJ2-1; TRBD1 matches at 8 bases. The CDR3 is 15 residues long. Germline lookup yields CDR1 MNHEY and CDR2 SMNVEV (reference sequence). V was pared by 7 bases and J by 3 bases, with 8 bases of the junction left unmatched. CDR3 in amino acids: CASTQDRDHYNEQFF. The CDR3 nucleotides read TGTGCCAGCACTCAGGACAGGGACCACTACAATGAGCAGTTCTTC.

This clone was observed a single time. The chain employs TRBV19 and TRBJ2-3; possibly TRBD1 for D (5 bases). This CDR3 contains 15 residues. CDR1 is LNHDA, CDR2 SQIVND, per germline (reference sequence). With 6 bases removed from V and 0 bases from J, the gap between germline ends came to 13 bases. Here the CDR3 DNA reads TGTGCCAGTAGCACAGGTTTCACTAGCACAGATACGCAGTATTTT. This codes for CASSTGFTSTDTQYF.

The gene calls are TRBV28 and TRBJ1-5; D is ambiguous. Germline V gene data show CDR1 as MDHEN and CDR2 as SYDVKM. This CDR3 comprises 15 residues. V was cut by 4 bases and J by 0 bases, with 10 bases left in between. CDR3 coding DNA: TGTGCCAGCAGTTCATCCGACGGTAGCAATCAGCCCCAGCATTTT. Residues: CASSSSDGSNQPQHF.

The chain employs TRBV27 and TRBJ1-1; 7 bases fit TRBD1. The CDR3 sequence is 14 residues long. J lost 4 bases, V lost 1 base, and 3 bases had no gene match. Per the germline V gene, CDR1 is MNHEY and CDR2 is SMNVEV (reference sequence). CDR3 sequence reads: CASSLLTGFTEAFF. The CDR3, as DNA: TGTGCCAGCAGTTTATTGACAGGGTTCACTGAAGCTTTCTTT.

The chain employs TRBV28 and TRBJ1-5; the D gene is possibly TRBD1 (5 bases). Germline V gives CDR1 MDHEN, CDR2 SYDVKM. The CDR3 is 16 amino acids. V was shortened by 4 bases and J by 5 bases, with 18 bases between the two germline ends. Here the CDR3 reads CASSSPRRAPHQPQHF. The CDR3, as DNA: TGTGCCAGCAGTTCCCCCCGCAGGGCCCCCCATCAGCCCCAGCATTTT. Full variable domain (missing parts from reference TRBV28 and TRBJ1-5): DVKVTQSSRYLVKRTGEKVFLECVQDMDHENMFWYRQDPGLGLRLIYFSYDVKMKEKGDIPEGYSVSREKKERFSLILESASTNQTSMYLCASSSPRRAPHQPQHFGDGTRLSIL.

V and J are TRBV19 and TRBJ2-3; 7 nucleotides align to TRBD2. Germline CDR1 and CDR2: LNHDA and SQIVND (reference sequence). With V trimmed by 6 bases and J by 5 bases, 11 bases remained unmatched. The CDR3 runs 15 residues. The CDR3 protein is CASSPREAWGDTQYF. The CDR3 bases are TGTGCCAGTAGCCCTCGGGAGGCGTGGGGAGATACGCAGTATTTT.

The chain is built from TRBV28 and TRBJ1-5, with D possibly TRBD1 on 5 matching bases. V was shortened by 3 bases and J by 3 bases, with 9 bases between the two germline ends. CDR3 length: 14 residues. Germline loops: CDR1 MDHEN, CDR2 SYDVKM. CDR3 nucleotides: TGTGCCAGCAGTTTGGGCAGGGCCAATCAGCCCCAGCATTTT. Encoded protein: CASSLGRANQPQHF. The whole variable domain, remainder taken from reference TRBV28 and TRBJ1-5, is DVKVTQSSRYLVKRTGEKVFLECVQDMDHENMFWYRQDPGLGLRLIYFSYDVKMKEKGDIPEGYSVSREKKERFSLILESASTNQTSMYLCASSLGRANQPQHFGDGTRLSIL.

The chain combines TRBV19 with TRBJ2-1; 10 positions match TRBD2. V was pared by 5 bases and J by 4 bases, with 11 bases of the junction left unmatched. The germline V gene encodes CDR1 LNHDA and CDR2 SQIVND (reference sequence). The CDR3 totals 17 residues. CDR3 in DNA: TGTGCCAGTAGTTGGGGGAGCGGGAGGGAAACGTACAATGAGCAGTTCTTC. This gives the protein CASSWGSGRETYNEQFF.

V is TRBV28 and J is TRBJ2-7; 13 nucleotides match TRBD2. Germline CDR1 is MDHEN and CDR2 is SYDVKM. Germline trimming cut 4 bases from V and 6 bases from J; bases unmatched to any gene: 3. This CDR3 has 14 residues. In DNA form, the CDR3 reads TGTGCCAGCAGTTGGACTAGCGGGAGTGGCGAGCAGTACTTC. This translates into CASSWTSGSGEQYF.